Listed here are 20 T cell receptor beta chains from one sample, sequenced in a study of blood T cells in healthy people across ages. Alongside a J-beta primer mix, a sample-barcoded 5' primer served in a second PCR lasting about 7 to 12 cycles. MiXCR was run by TCRdb on the 5' RACE reads, yielding one entry per CDR3 protein. The top ten clones hold 29% of a sample with approximately 290,000 distinct CDR3 sequences, roughly 26% of them seen once. Sequencing was performed on blood. Receptor source: a woman in her seventies in good health.

The table lists this clonotype with many counts. The chain uses TRBV28 and TRBJ2-3; D is uncertain. This CDR3 region has 12 residues. The V gene's germline CDR1 is MDHEN and CDR2 SYDVKM. V lost 3 bases to trimming and J lost 4 bases, with 5 bases between them. The DNA for the CDR3 is TGTGCCAGCAGTTTGCTAGCAGATACGCAGTATTTT. Residues: CASSLLADTQYF.

This clonotype was seen many times. This chain joins TRBV7-9 and TRBJ2-3; D not certain. Trimming left V 1 base short and J 0 bases short, with 11 bases between. This CDR3 has 16 amino acids. Germline V gene data show CDR1 as SEHNR and CDR2 as FQNEAQ (reference sequence). The CDR3 region is CASSLVGSYSTDTQYF. In nucleotides, the CDR3 is TGTGCCAGCAGCTTAGTCGGCTCCTATAGCACAGATACGCAGTATTTT.

The chain has TRBV7-9 and TRBJ1-6, with D maybe TRBD1 (5 bases). The CDR3 consists of 15 residues. The germline V gene encodes CDR1 SEHNR and CDR2 FQNEAQ (reference sequence). The V gene lost 2 bases and the J gene lost 6 bases, with 11 bases spanning the gap. The CDR3 DNA reads as TGTGCCAGCAGCTTAATGCAGGGTGGTAATTCACCCCTCCACTTT. Protein: CASSLMQGGNSPLHF.

This clonotype was observed at least ten times. V is TRBV12-3 or TRBV12-4 and J is TRBJ2-7; tentative D call: TRBD2 (6 bases). V was trimmed by 2 bases and J by 5 bases, leaving 13 bases between them. The CDR3 totals 14 residues. The CDR3 here is CASSLISREDEQYF. In nucleotides, the CDR3 is TGTGCCAGCAGTTTAATCTCCAGGGAGGACGAGCAGTACTTC.

This rearrangement joins TRBV15 to TRBJ2-5; no clear D. This CDR3 has 15 amino acids. From germline, CDR1 is LNHNV and CDR2 YYDKDF (reference sequence). V was shortened by 7 bases and J by 2 bases, with 17 bases between the two germline ends. CDR3 sequence (DNA): TGTGCCACCACCGGAGAGGCTTTGGGACAAGAGACCCAGTACTTC. Translating it yields CATTGEALGQETQYF.

The rearrangement uses TRBV20-1 and TRBJ1-4, with D hard to call. V shed 3 bases and J shed 4 bases, with 6 bases lying between them. The CDR3 is 12 amino acids. Germline loops: CDR1 DFQATT, CDR2 SNEGSKA (reference sequence). CDR3 coding DNA: TGCAGTGCTAGGGCCGATAATGAAAAACTGTTTTTT. It yields the protein CSARADNEKLFF.

The chain employs TRBV5-1 and TRBJ2-5; D unclear. The germline V gene encodes CDR1 SGHRS and CDR2 YFSETQ. There are 14 residues in the CDR3. V lost 4 bases and J lost 4, with 14 bases in between. CDR3 amino acids: CASSVGRRIETQYF. The CDR3 coding sequence is TGCGCCAGCAGCGTAGGTCGAAGGATAGAGACCCAGTACTTC.

This clonotype was seen a handful of times. For the CDR3, the DNA is TGCGCCAGCAGCCAAGATTGGCGTAACTCCGGGACACCGGCCCTCCACTTT. Translated, it gives CASSQDWRNSGTPALHF. The V gene is TRBV4-3, the J gene TRBJ1-6, with D possibly being TRBD1 (6 bases). CDR3 size: 17 residues. Between the trimmed V and J ends, which lost 0 bases and 14 bases, there was a span of 23 bases. The germline V gene has CDR1 LGHNA and CDR2 YSLEER.

The chain combines TRBV3-1 with TRBJ2-5; perhaps TRBD2 as D (5 bases). The last part of the DNA fits TRBJ2-1 better; the J call may be wrong. In germline, CDR1 is LGHDT, CDR2 YNNKEL (reference sequence). This CDR3 contains 11 residues. The CDR3 coding sequence is TGTGCCAGCAGCCGTAGCGATGAGCAGTTCTTC. This encodes CASSRSDEQFF.

J is TRBJ2-7 and V is TRBV7-9; 7 nucleotides agree with TRBD1. The CDR3 runs 13 residues. J lost 6 bases, V lost 3 bases, and 5 bases had no gene match. Germline loops: CDR1 SEHNR, CDR2 FQNEAQ (reference sequence). CDR3 DNA: TGTGCCAGCAGCTTCGAGACAGGGCGCGAGCAGTACTTC. Residues: CASSFETGREQYF. The variable domain in full, completed from reference TRBV7-9 and TRBJ2-7, reads DTGVSQNPRHKITKRGQNVTFRCDPISEHNRLYWYRQTLGQGPEFLTYFQNEAQLEKSRLLSDRFSAERPKGSFSTLEIQRTEQGDSAMYLCASSFETGREQYFGPGTRLTVT.

The chain uses TRBV20-1 and TRBJ1-4; D is ambiguous. V was clipped by 1 base and J by 6 bases, with 12 bases between them. The germline CDR1 and CDR2 sequences are DFQATT and SNEGSKA (reference sequence). This CDR3 region has 14 residues. DNA of the CDR3: TGCAGTGCTAGAGGCGATGATCGGGATGAAAAACTGTTTTTT. Protein product: CSARGDDRDEKLFF.

A note on this clonotype: Because the CDR3 is missing its conserved closing phenylalanine or tryptophan, this is likely a read error. The V and J genes are TRBV6-1 and TRBJ2-2; TRBD2 might be the D (5 bases). Germline V lookup: CDR1 MNHNS, CDR2 SASEGT. The CDR3 has 12 amino acids. V gave up 7 bases and J gave up 4 bases, with 7 bases separating them. CDR3 in DNA: TGTGCCAGCACCGGGGTCACCGGGGAGCTGTTTTTA. Translation: CASTGVTGELFL.

This chain joins TRBV28 and TRBJ1-1; 8 bases fit TRBD1. From germline, CDR1 is MDHEN and CDR2 SYDVKM. V lost 5 bases, J lost 5 bases, and 10 bases stayed unmatched. This CDR3 spans 15 amino acids. CDR3 protein: CASSPGTGFGTEAFF. DNA for the CDR3: TGTGCCAGCAGTCCTGGGACAGGCTTCGGGACTGAAGCTTTCTTT.

This chain links TRBV20-1 with TRBJ2-5; D assignment may be TRBD1 or TRBD2 (5 bases each). CDR1 is DFQATT, CDR2 SNEGSKA, per germline (reference sequence). The CDR3 has 12 residues. Trimming removed 6 bases from V and 9 bases from J, with 17 bases in between. The CDR3 DNA reads as TGCAGTGCCGCCGGGACCCCCTCGGCCCAGTACTTC. Translated: CSAAGTPSAQYF.

The chain employs TRBV12-1 and TRBJ2-4; no check of the table's D call, TRBD2, against the DNA was made. TRBV12-1 is a documented pseudogene. This CDR3 has 17 residues. In DNA form, the CDR3 reads TGTGCCAGCAGCTTTGCCGAGGGACTAGGCGGGGGGAACATTCAGTACTTC. This translates into CASSFAEGLGGGNIQYF.

This chain uses TRBV27 with TRBJ2-5, with a tentative D call TRBD2 (5 bases). V shed 5 bases and J shed 2 bases, with 18 bases lying between them. The CDR3 runs 16 residues. Germline CDR1 MNHEY, CDR2 SMNVEV (reference sequence). In DNA, the CDR3 is TGTGCCAGCAGTCTCAGATCGGGGATGGGACAAGAGACCCAGTACTTC. Amino acid sequence: CASSLRSGMGQETQYF.

The rearrangement joins TRBV2 to TRBJ2-5; tentatively, D is TRBD2 (5 bases). CDR1 and CDR2 from the germline V gene are SNHLY and FYNNEI. The CDR3 runs 15 residues. V gave up 5 bases and J gave up 6 bases, with 19 bases separating them. The CDR3 here is CASSSSLQAVKTQYF. Here the CDR3 DNA reads TGTGCCAGCAGTTCTAGCCTGCAGGCGGTAAAGACCCAGTACTTC.

The count of this clonotype is one. A junction boundary mismatches the germline segment, possibly from a read error. The chain employs TRBV20-1 and TRBJ1-2; D is possibly TRBD1 (5 bases). There are 13 residues in the CDR3. Germline CDR1 DFQATT, CDR2 SNEGSKA (reference sequence). The CDR3 nucleotides are TGCAGTGCTAGAGGTTACAGGCCCTATGGCTACCCCTTC. Translated, it gives CSARGYRPYGYPF.

This clonotype was detected only once. V usage is TRBV20-1 and J usage is TRBJ2-1, with D tentatively TRBD2 (5 bases). CDR3 length: 15 amino acids. Looked up from germline, CDR1 is DFQATT and CDR2 is SNEGSKA (reference sequence). V lost 3 bases, J lost 0 bases, and 12 bases lay in between. DNA of the CDR3: TGCAGTGCTAGGAGCCTGGGGAGCTCCTACAATGAGCAGTTCTTC. Its protein is CSARSLGSSYNEQFF.

V is TRBV12-3 or TRBV12-4 and J is TRBJ2-3; possible D gene TRBD2, 6 bases. With 7 bases removed from V and 2 bases from J, the gap between germline ends came to 16 bases. The length of the CDR3 is 15 residues. The CDR3 loop is CASTLGPGDTDTQYF. The CDR3 region has the DNA TGTGCCAGCACCCTGGGTCCGGGGGACACAGATACGCAGTATTTT.